This TCR beta chain comes out of a study of regulatory T cells in long-lasting Graves disease. For the study at large: In persistent Graves' disease, antithyroid drugs had been taken for over 5 years and TSH receptor antibodies stayed positive.

Study results and caveats: More public clonotypes were shared by persistent patients (2,741) than by new patients (about 1,000). TRBV28 was favored in persistent disease, as were TRBJ1-2 and TRBJ2-5.

To note about this clonotype: Antigen unknown.

The CDR3 extends over 10 amino acids. Germline loops: CDR1 SQVTM, CDR2 ANQGSEA. Trimming took 7 bases from V and 9 from J, leaving 12 bases between them. This sample's time point: persistent/refractory GD, antithyroid drugs over 5 years with positive TRAb. TCR sequences were obtained from RNA taken from PBMCs. In building TCR beta libraries, iRepertoire HTBI primers were used together with Arm-PCR of CDR3 regions. TCRdb re-called the multiplex PCR reads with MiXCR, one entry per CDR3 protein. The sample lists 650,000 to 700,000 distinct CDR3 sequences; about 30% were seen once. Sequencing used peripheral blood mononuclear cells (PBMCs), obtained when the disease was refractory, from a patient treated with antithyroid drugs. The V call is TRBV29-1, the J call TRBJ1-2, with a possible D match to TRBD1 (5 bases). This TCR was recovered from a female donor with Graves disease. The CDR3 DNA reads as TGCAGCGCCGGGACGGATAGCTACACCTTC. The encoded protein is CSAGTDSYTF.